Sequencing of this TCR beta chain was carried out in a study of T-cell reconstitution after alpha-beta-depleted transplantation in children. The CDR3 contains 17 residues. The germline V and J ends were trimmed by 0 bases and 1 base, with 14 bases remaining between them. Germline lookup yields CDR1 SGHRS and CDR2 YFSETQ. Researchers prepared the TCRbeta library using unique molecular identifiers, the study reports. Each CDR3 protein is one row after TCRdb ran MiXCR on the PCR reads. The repertoire consists of some 500,000 distinct CDR3 sequences, with about 18% occurring once and the leading ten covering less than 4%. There are a few counts of this clonotype.

This sequence was found in a human donor who donated a stem cell graft to a child with acute lymphoblastic leukemia. The V call is TRBV5-1, the J call TRBJ2-1, with a tentative D call TRBD2 (6 bases). The material sequenced was PBMCs from the stem cell graft donor, taken from the stem cell graft. This CDR3 is CASSLDLIAASYNEQFF. For the CDR3, the DNA is TGCGCCAGCAGCTTGGATCTAATAGCGGCATCCTACAATGAGCAGTTCTTC.